The text below deals with one T cell receptor beta chain. Its antigen is not known. CDR1 DFQATT and CDR2 SNEGSKA come from the germline V gene (reference sequence). This CDR3 spans 15 amino acids. Trimming removed 4 bases from V and 0 bases from J; junction bases left unmatched: 4. The sample originates from a study of blood T cells in healthy people across ages. Notes on the study in general: The unknown donor CMV status may have confounded expanded clonotype changes.

Through a sample-barcoded 5' primer and a J-beta primer mix, a second PCR was run for roughly 6 to 11 cycles. TCRdb re-derived calls from the 5' RACE reads in MiXCR, one entry per CDR3 protein. The data show approximately 900,000 distinct CDR3 sequences, around 46% seen once. The specimen sequenced was blood. The J gene is TRBJ2-3, the V gene TRBV20-1; 10 bases line up with TRBD2. The clonotype originates from a man aged 25-45 years in good health. CDR3: CSATLAGASTDTQYF. CDR3 nucleotide sequence: TGCAGTGCTACCCTAGCGGGGGCCAGCACAGATACGCAGTATTTT.